This entry describes one TCR beta chain. The antigen is unknown. No cell sorting was done before RNA was extracted from the tissue. Between August and November 2014, newly diagnosed, chemotherapy-naive lung cancer patients underwent thoracic surgery in China. This record belongs to a study of tumor and adjacent non-tumor tissue in lung cancer. Study-wide context: Histology: around twelve adenocarcinoma, a couple of squamous cell carcinoma, 1 small cell lung cancer.

Study-wide points: Tumor repertoires had a smaller top 100 clone share than normal lung. TCR diversity was significantly greater in tumor than normal lung tissue.

Germline assignment: CDR1 MNHNS and CDR2 SASEGT. The CDR3 sequence is 16 residues long. V lost 7 bases and J lost 7; bases outside the gene matches: 19. The library came from three nested PCR rounds adapted from ARM-PCR protocols. TCRdb called the multiplex PCR reads again in MiXCR, with one record for every CDR3 protein. The sample includes more than 85,000 distinct CDR3 sequences, roughly 62% of them seen just once. This sequence joins TRBV6-1 and TRBJ2-7; 7 nucleotides agree with TRBD2. What was sequenced was lung tumor tissue. The sequence derives from a man in his sixties or seventies with non-small cell lung cancer. The CDR3 region is CASTILGNGRVGEQYF. The CDR3 DNA follows: TGTGCCAGCACTATCCTAGGAAATGGGAGGGTTGGGGAGCAGTACTTC.